The present T cell receptor (beta chain) was sequenced within a study of blood T cell repertoires in COVID-19. Germline-derived CDR1 and CDR2 are LNHDA and SQIVND (reference sequence). The CDR3 length is 14 residues. Germline trimming cut 6 bases from V and 3 bases from J; bases unmatched to any gene: 8. Generated by immunoSEQ multiplex PCR, the TCRdb table keeps only in-frame clones and is missing some. The data hold about 150,000 clones, with over 60% observed a single time. Sequenced input: peripheral blood. The clonotype comes from an older man with acute or convalescent COVID-19. The chain employs TRBV19 and TRBJ2-7, with 7 bases identical to TRBD1. CDR3 DNA: TGTGCCAGTAGCGCGGGCAGGGGGAGCTACGAGCAGTACTTC. Protein product: CASSAGRGSYEQYF.